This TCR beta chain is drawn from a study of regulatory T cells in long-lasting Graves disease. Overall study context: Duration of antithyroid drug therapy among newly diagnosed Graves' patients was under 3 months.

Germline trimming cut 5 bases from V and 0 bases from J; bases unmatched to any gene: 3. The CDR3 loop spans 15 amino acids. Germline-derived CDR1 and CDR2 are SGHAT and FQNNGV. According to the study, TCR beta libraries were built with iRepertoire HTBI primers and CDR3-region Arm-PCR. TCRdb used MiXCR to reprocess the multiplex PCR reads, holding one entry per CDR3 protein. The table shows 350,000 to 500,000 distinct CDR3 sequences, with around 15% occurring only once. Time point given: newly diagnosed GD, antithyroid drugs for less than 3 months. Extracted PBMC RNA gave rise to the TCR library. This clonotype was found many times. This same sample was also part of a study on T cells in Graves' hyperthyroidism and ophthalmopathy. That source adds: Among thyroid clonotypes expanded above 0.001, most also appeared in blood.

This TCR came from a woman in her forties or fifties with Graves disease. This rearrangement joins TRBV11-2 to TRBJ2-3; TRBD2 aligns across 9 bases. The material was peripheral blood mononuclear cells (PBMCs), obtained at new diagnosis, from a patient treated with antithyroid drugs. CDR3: CASSTLAGSTDTQYF. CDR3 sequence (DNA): TGTGCCAGCAGCACCCTAGCGGGGAGCACAGATACGCAGTATTTT.